This section outlines one TCR beta chain sequence together with its context. This receptor's antigen is unknown. It has no much larger one-base neighbor in the sample; base qualities were not kept. The entry originates in a study of T cell responses to AZD1222 COVID-19 vaccine (dated by TCRdb to 2020 to 2022). In terms of the full investigation: Because spike-specific TCR depth and breadth did not differ between the two schedules, AZD1222 recipients who got a second dose at roughly 4 weeks were pooled with those who got a second dose at roughly 12 weeks. TCR sequencing covered approximately 230 trial participants: 200 to 220 given two doses of AZD1222 and around 25 given two doses of MenACWY control vaccine. Trial participants were enrolled by age into subgroups of 18-55, 56-69 and 70-plus years, and around 150, 28 and 57 TCR-sequenced participants, respectively, were included in these subgroups.

The CDR3 regions of human TCRbeta chains were subjected to immunosequencing. In the paper's pipeline: TCRs in the repertoires were compared against a reference library of SARS-CoV-2-specific TCRs that had been generated with the MIRA antigen-specificity platform. Breadth meant the fraction of unique TCRs that were SARS-CoV-2-associated, whereas depth meant the fraction of total T cells that were SARS-CoV-2-associated. Using the MIRA data, every spike-specific TCR was mapped to the spike region that the TCR reacted to and assigned to either a CD4 or a CD8 class. Log10-transformed breadth and depth values were compared by one-way ANOVA with Sidak's multiple comparisons tests. TCRdb mirrors the immuneACCESS table, restricted to in-frame sequences. Some clones are absent from its copies; in checked studies, under half trace to an unresolved V gene, and the reason for the others is unknown. For V, J and clone size, that table is used; D and trimming come from the DNA. This sample holds 100,000 to 150,000 clones; around nine tenths were observed only once. The ten most abundant clones make up less than 8.5% of the sample.

Sample time point, as interpreted from the label and publication: baseline before first vaccination. Vaccinee samples came from UK trials COV001 and COV002, including a single-blind randomized controlled phase 2/3 trial of AZD1222 (ChAdOx1 nCoV-19) in healthy adults. For TCRbeta chain sequencing, PBMC samples were collected from trial participants at day 0 and at day 28 after the second dose. Summary of the overall study and its limitations: Vaccine-associated CD4 TCRs spanned the whole spike protein, with dominant responses in regions 160-218 and 743-854. Conclusions about previously exposed vaccinees are limited because only 5 or 6 AZD1222 recipients were SARS-CoV-2 seropositive at baseline. Participants were mostly white British, with more females than males. The authors suggested clonal diversity may have been underestimated. Epitopes outside the regions mutated in the B.1.351 and B.1.1.7 variants were reportedly recognized by nearly half of the unique spike-specific TCRs. In the small 56-69-year group, the increase in depth fell short of significance, most likely because of low power. Spike-specific TCR breadth and depth rose significantly after two AZD1222 doses compared with day 0 and with MenACWY recipients. Because no day 14 peak-response samples were available, the repertoires could be characterized only after the peak T cell response.

From the cysteine through the phenylalanine, the CDR3 covers 16 amino acids. CDR3 DNA only is kept here, 48 bases in frame from base 1. V gives up 3 bases and J gives up 2 bases, and the segment between their germline ends measures 17 bases. Based on the germline V gene (reference sequence), the CDR1 and CDR2 sequences are MNHEY and SMNVEV. The sequence is built from TRBV27 and TRBJ2-7, with a tentative D gene TRBD1 over 6 matching bases. The receptor was derived from an adult in good health. The sample here was peripheral blood, taken on day 0 of AZD1222 vaccination. The DNA sequence is as follows: TGTGCCAGCAGTTTTAGGGGACAAATTTTAGCCTACGAGCAGTACTTC. Its amino acids are CASSFRGQILAYEQYF.